This T cell receptor beta chain is drawn from a study of response to subunit inactivated influenza vaccine. This clonotype was detected a few times. Germline V CDR1 and CDR2: MNHNS, SASEGT. V was shortened by 1 base and J by 4 bases, with 10 bases between the two germline ends. The CDR3 is 14 amino acids. Via MiXCR, TCRdb re-called the RT-PCR reads, giving one row per CDR3 protein. The data hold 610,000 or so distinct CDR3 sequences, with 12% to 15% observed a single time. The clonotype originates from a man in his forties or fifties who received an inactivated influenza vaccine. Sequenced here: PBMCs from blood, sampled 11 to 12 days after vaccination. This sequence joins TRBV6-1 and TRBJ2-5; no firm D call. The CDR3 here is CASSEDRFRETQYF. Here the CDR3 DNA reads TGTGCCAGCAGTGAAGATCGATTCAGAGAGACCCAGTACTTC.